This T cell receptor beta chain was sequenced for a study of T cells in Graves' hyperthyroidism and ophthalmopathy. Amplified TCR beta CDR3 regions came from RNA transcripts. When the TCR CDR3 underwent first-round RT-PCR, the HTBI primer set was used. TCRdb independently ran MiXCR on the multiplex PCR reads; one entry per CDR3 protein. The table has about 290,000 distinct CDR3 sequences, over 12% seen once; the top ten hold roughly 30%. This clonotype was detected only a few times. The V and J ends lost 6 bases and 7 bases, in that order; junction bases with no gene match: 9. This CDR3 is built from 15 residues. CDR1 and CDR2 (germline): MDHEN, SYDVKM.

Material for sequencing was blood. This sequence joins TRBV28 and TRBJ1-6, with 7 bases identical to TRBD1. This sequence originates from a woman between 50 and 59 years old with Graves' hyperthyroidism that later progressed to Graves' ophthalmopathy. In DNA, the CDR3 is TGTGCCAGCAGACTCACCGGGACAGTCAATTCACCCCTCCACTTT. Translation gives CASRLTGTVNSPLHF. The full variable domain, in which reference TRBV28 and TRBJ1-6 provide the parts outside the CDR3, is DVKVTQSSRYLVKRTGEKVFLECVQDMDHENMFWYRQDPGLGLRLIYFSYDVKMKEKGDIPEGYSVSREKKERFSLILESASTNQTSMYLCASRLTGTVNSPLHFGNGTRLTVT.